Listed below are T cell receptor beta chains from one sample, sequenced in a study of blood T cell repertoires in COVID-19. The data were produced by immunoSEQ multiplex PCR, yet TCRdb's version contains in-frame clones alone and is incomplete. This table has about 300,000 clones, 88% appearing once. The sequenced material came from peripheral blood. All receptors derive from a man in his late teens or twenties with active or convalescent COVID-19. The CDR3 runs from the conserved cysteine through the conserved F or W. Fields, in order: V gene, D gene, J gene, clone size, CDR3 DNA, CDR3 protein. A D gene is named only where the DNA matches it firmly. Clone size is shown for a subset of rows, as once, few, many or a class of expanded clone.

TRBV9	TRBD1	TRBJ1-3	NA	TGTGCCAGCAGCCCACGTCAGGGGGGTGGAAACACCATATATTTT	CASSPRQGGGNTIYF
TRBV7-3	NA	TRBJ2-2	once	TGTGCCAGCACCCACGGGGGTGCCCGCCACACCGGGGAGCTGTTTTTT	CASTHGGARHTGELFF
TRBV10-3	NA	TRBJ2-1	NA	TGTGCCATCAGGCAGGGCGAGTCGTGGGATGAGCAGTTCTTC	CAIRQGESWDEQFF
TRBV6-5	TRBD1	TRBJ1-3	NA	TGTGCCAGCAGGACAGGGGGCGGAAACACCATATATTTT	CASRTGGGNTIYF
TRBV24-1	TRBD2	TRBJ2-1	NA	TGTGCCACCAGTGCCGGACTAGCGGGGGGTCTAGGATCCTACAATGAGCAGTTCTTC	CATSAGLAGGLGSYNEQFF
TRBV7-9	TRBD1	TRBJ1-6	NA	TGTGCCAGCAGCTCCCGGGACAGACTTAAAAATTCACCCCTCCACTTT	CASSSRDRLKNSPLHF
TRBV19	NA	TRBJ1-1	once	TGTGCCAGTTCCGGGGGGAGGGAAGCTTTCTTT	CASSGGREAFF
TRBV9	NA	TRBJ2-3	NA	TGTGCCAGCAGTCCTTTTGGGGCGGTAGCAGATACGCAGTATTTT	CASSPFGAVADTQYF
TRBV24-1	NA	TRBJ1-2	NA	TGTGCCACCAGTGATTCGTTCCGCTATAACTATGGCTACACCTTC	CATSDSFRYNYGYTF
TRBV7-9	NA	TRBJ1-4	NA	TGTGCCAGCAGCTTAGGAGGATCAGGGAAGGGTGCTAATGAAAAACTGTTTTTT	CASSLGGSGKGANEKLFF
TRBV2	TRBD1	TRBJ2-5	NA	TGTGCCAGCAGTAGACAGGGAGAGACCCAGTACTTC	CASSRQGETQYF
TRBV27	TRBD1	TRBJ1-5	NA	TGTGCCAGCAGTCTACAGGGGCCCAATCAGCCCCAGCATTTT	CASSLQGPNQPQHF
TRBV7-2	NA	TRBJ1-5	NA	TGTGCCAGCAGCTTTTGGCCCCCGCCCCAGCCCCAGCATTTT	CASSFWPPPQPQHF
TRBV19	TRBD1	TRBJ1-5	NA	TGTGCCAGTACTTTGACAGGGAATAGCAATCAGCCCCAGCATTTT	CASTLTGNSNQPQHF
TRBV6-8	NA	TRBJ2-1	NA	TGTGCCAGCAGTTACGGGGCGATACGATACAATGAGCAGTTCTTC	CASSYGAIRYNEQFF
TRBV6-2/TRBV6-3	TRBD2	TRBJ2-3	NA	TGTGCCAGCAGTTACTCCCCGGGGGGGCACACAGATACGCAGTATTTT	CASSYSPGGHTDTQYF
TRBV4-3	TRBD1	TRBJ1-5	NA	TGCGCCAGCAGCCAAGATCCGGGCAGGGGGACACAAACCTATAGCAATCAGCCCCAGCATTTT	CASSQDPGRGTQTYSNQPQHF
TRBV5-1	TRBD1	TRBJ2-1	once	TGCGCCAGCAGCTTTCCGGGACAGTACAATGAGCAGTTCTTC	CASSFPGQYNEQFF
TRBV14	NA	TRBJ2-1	NA	TGTGCCAGCAGCCAAGGTCCAGGTTCCTACAATGAGCAGTTCTTC	CASSQGPGSYNEQFF
TRBV4-1	NA	TRBJ2-3	NA	TGCGCCAGCAGCCAAGATATGGGGTGGCGGGGGCTCACAGATACGCAGTATTTT	CASSQDMGWRGLTDTQYF
TRBV2	TRBD1	TRBJ1-1	NA	TGTGCCAGCAGCGCACAGGGGATGAACACTGAAGCTTTCTTT	CASSAQGMNTEAFF
TRBV12-3/TRBV12-4	NA	TRBJ1-2	NA	TGTGCCAGCAGTTTCGACAGGATCTATGGCTACACCTTC	CASSFDRIYGYTF
TRBV19	NA	TRBJ1-1	once	TGTGCCAGTAGCTCCCCGGTTGCTGAAGCTTTCTTT	CASSSPVAEAFF
TRBV9	NA	TRBJ1-5	NA	TGTGCCAGCAGTACCGGCCGGGCGGGTCAGCCCCAGCATTTT	CASSTGRAGQPQHF
TRBV18	NA	TRBJ2-7	NA	TGTGCCAGCTCACCACGCAGGGTTCCATACGAGCAGTACTTC	CASSPRRVPYEQYF
TRBV18	NA	TRBJ2-6	NA	TGTGCCAGCTCACCTCGGCAGGCCAGCTCTGGGGCCAACGTCCTGACTTTC	CASSPRQASSGANVLTF
TRBV5-1	NA	TRBJ2-7	NA	TGCGCCAGCAGCTTGGTAGAGGCCTACGAGCAGTACTTC	CASSLVEAYEQYF
TRBV6-1	NA	TRBJ1-4	NA	TGTGCCAGCAGTGGAGCGCCCGGAGCTATAGAAAAACTGTTTTTT	CASSGAPGAIEKLFF
TRBV10-1	TRBD1	TRBJ2-2	once	TGCGCCAGCAGTACCCAGGGGGCGAGAACCGGGGAGCTGTTTTTT	CASSTQGARTGELFF
TRBV19	TRBD1	TRBJ1-6	NA	TGTGCCAGCGGGGAAGGGACAGGGGGGAATTCATGGTCACCCCTCCACTTT	CASGEGTGGNSWSPLHF
TRBV9	TRBD1	TRBJ1-6	NA	TGTGCCAGCAGCCCAGGGACAGGGAGCTCCTATAATTCACCCCTCCACTTT	CASSPGTGSSYNSPLHF
TRBV12-5	NA	TRBJ1-1	NA	TGTGCTAGTGGTCGGGGGGGGGCGTTTGGCCCTGAAGCTTTCTTT	CASGRGGAFGPEAFF
TRBV4-2	NA	TRBJ2-1	NA	TGTGCCAGCAGCCAAGGCCAACGGAGCTCCTACAATGAGCAGTTCTTC	CASSQGQRSSYNEQFF
TRBV5-1	NA	TRBJ1-6	NA	TGCGCCAGCAGCACCGGACGGGAGGGTTCACCCCTCCACTTT	CASSTGREGSPLHF
TRBV9	NA	TRBJ2-2	NA	TGTGCCAGCAGCACCCCCGGGGGGAACACCGGGGAGCTGTTTTTT	CASSTPGGNTGELFF
TRBV2	NA	TRBJ2-6	NA	TGTGCCAGCGGGGGGTCTGGGGCCAACGTCCTGACTTTC	CASGGSGANVLTF